This TCR beta chain stems from a study of cytomegalovirus exposure and HLA in healthy donors. PCR employed 60 Vbeta and 13 Jbeta primers. The protocol was immunoSEQ multiplex PCR, while the TCRdb copy is restricted to in-frame clones and leaves out a portion. The sample contains about 52,000 clones, approximately 72% of which appear only once. Study-wide results and caveats: Most of the TCR beta V segments (in an earlier analysis) were productive either about 90% or about 30% of the time. The only immune exposure information that was available was CMV serostatus.

In the case of this clone: Its antigen is unknown.

Sequencing was carried out using PBMCs. This clonotype was sampled from a woman aged 50 to 65 in good health and CMV-seronegative.

The chain's CDR3 is CASTSNQGAYEQYF. CDR3 DNA sequence: TGTGCCAGCACATCTAATCAGGGGGCTTACGAGCAGTACTTC. This chain links TRBV2 with TRBJ2-7, with 8 bases identical to TRBD1. CDR3 size: 14 residues. Per germline, CDR1 SNHLY and CDR2 FYNNEI. After removal of 7 bases from V and 4 bases from J, the junction contained 9 bases not matched to a gene.